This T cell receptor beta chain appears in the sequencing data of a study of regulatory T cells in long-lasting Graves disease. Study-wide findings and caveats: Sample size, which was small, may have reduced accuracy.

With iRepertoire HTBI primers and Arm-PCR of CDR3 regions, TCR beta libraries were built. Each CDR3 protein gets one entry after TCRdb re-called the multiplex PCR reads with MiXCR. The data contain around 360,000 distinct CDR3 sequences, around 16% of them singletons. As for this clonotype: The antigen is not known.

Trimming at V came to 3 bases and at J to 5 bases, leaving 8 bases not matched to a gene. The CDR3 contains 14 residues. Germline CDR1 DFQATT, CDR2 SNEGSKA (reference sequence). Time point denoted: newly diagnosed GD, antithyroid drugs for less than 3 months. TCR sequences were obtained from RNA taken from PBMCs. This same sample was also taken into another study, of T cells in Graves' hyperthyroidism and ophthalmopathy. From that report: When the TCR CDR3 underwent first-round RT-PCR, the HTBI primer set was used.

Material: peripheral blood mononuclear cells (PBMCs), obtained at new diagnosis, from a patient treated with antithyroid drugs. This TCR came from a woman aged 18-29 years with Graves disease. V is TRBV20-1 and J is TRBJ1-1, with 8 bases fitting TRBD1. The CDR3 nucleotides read TGCAGTGCTAGCCTGACAGGGGTTTGGACTGAAGCTTTCTTT. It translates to CSASLTGVWTEAFF.